These 32 T cell receptor beta chains share one sample of origin, sequenced in a study of T cell responses to AZD1222 COVID-19 vaccine. Profiled with immunoSEQ multiplex PCR; TCRdb holds only in-frame clones, not every one. Among roughly 140,000 clones listed, around 90% were seen once. The sequencing used peripheral blood, collected on day 0 of MenACWY control vaccination. The source of these receptors is an adult in good health.

CDR3 coding DNA: TGTGCCTGGAGTCTTATAGGACAGGGGAACACCGGGGAGCTGTTTTTT. This sequence encodes CAWSLIGQGNTGELFF. V gene TRBV30 combines with J gene TRBJ2-2, with 8 bases aligning to TRBD1. The CDR3 consists of 16 residues. Germline V gene sequence: CDR1 GTSNPN, CDR2 SVGIG (reference sequence). V shed 2 bases, J shed 1 base, and the junction held 6 bases outside the gene matches.

The chain is built from TRBV15 and TRBJ2-7; TRBD1 matches 10 bases. Germline V gives CDR1 LNHNV, CDR2 YYDKDF (reference sequence). This CDR3 has 15 residues. Unmatched junction bases numbered 2, after V lost 0 bases and J lost 3 bases. CDR3 sequence: CATSRERDRGYEQYF. CDR3 DNA: TGTGCCACCAGCAGAGAGAGGGACAGGGGCTACGAGCAGTACTTC.

The count of this clone is one. This chain uses TRBV4-2 with TRBJ2-7; TRBD2 matches at 12 bases. Germline CDR1 is LGHNA and CDR2 is YNFKEQ. The CDR3 is 14 residues long. With V trimmed by 4 bases and J by 5 bases, 3 bases remained unmatched. In DNA, the CDR3 is TGTGCCAGCAGCCCTAGCGGGGGGGCAGACGAGCAGTACTTC. Translated: CASSPSGGADEQYF.

The rearrangement joins TRBV20-1 to TRBJ1-5; tentative D call: TRBD1 (5 bases). The germline V gene has CDR1 DFQATT and CDR2 SNEGSKA (reference sequence). The CDR3 contains 15 residues. V gave up 3 bases and J gave up 5 bases, with 17 bases separating them. For the CDR3, the DNA is TGCAGTGCTAGTTTGGGGACGCCCGGGGATCAGCCCCAGCATTTT. Residues: CSASLGTPGDQPQHF.

This clone was observed a single time. The J gene is TRBJ2-1, the V gene TRBV11-1; TRBD1 is a possible D gene (6 bases). The V end lost 1 base, the J end lost 7 bases, and 14 bases lay between the germline ends. Looked up from germline, CDR1 is SGHAT and CDR2 is FQDESV (reference sequence). There are 15 residues in the CDR3. The DNA for the CDR3 is TGTGCCAGCAGCTTAGAACAGGGAGTAGGAAATGAGCAGTTCTTC. It codes for CASSLEQGVGNEQFF.

The V and J genes are TRBV29-1 and TRBJ2-1; D unclear. The CDR3 spans 14 residues. Trimming took 1 base from V and 6 from J, leaving 13 bases between them. Germline CDR1 reads SQVTM; CDR2 reads ANQGSEA. The CDR3 is CSVEGGYASNEQFF. CDR3 in DNA: TGCAGCGTTGAAGGTGGGTATGCGTCCAATGAGCAGTTCTTC.

The genes are TRBV15 and TRBJ1-3; D may be TRBD1 (5 bases). V was trimmed by 8 bases and J by 4 bases, leaving 12 bases between them. The length of the CDR3 is 13 residues. In germline, CDR1 is LNHNV, CDR2 YYDKDF (reference sequence). CDR3 sequence: CATRGTGGNTIYF. The DNA for the CDR3 is TGTGCCACCCGGGGGACGGGGGGAAACACCATATATTTT.

The chain employs TRBV5-5 and TRBJ2-5; 7 bases align to TRBD1. Per germline, CDR1 SGHKS and CDR2 YYEKEE (reference sequence). This CDR3 has 14 amino acids. The V segment lost 3 bases and the J segment 4 bases; nucleotides outside the gene matches: 6. The CDR3 spells CASSSGQLLETQYF. CDR3 coding DNA: TGTGCCAGCAGCTCGGGACAGCTCTTAGAGACCCAGTACTTC. The full variable domain, rest sourced from reference TRBV5-5 and TRBJ2-5, is DAGVTQSPTHLIKTRGQQVTLRCSPISGHKSVSWYQQVLGQGPQFIFQYYEKEERGRGNFPDRFSARQFPNYSSELNVNALLLGDSALYLCASSSGQLLETQYFGPGTRLLVL.

This sequence joins TRBV7-2 and TRBJ2-5; D is unresolved. Germline assignment: CDR1 SGHTA and CDR2 FQGNSA. The CDR3 length is 17 residues. The germline V and J ends were trimmed by 4 bases and 3 bases, with 21 bases remaining between them. The CDR3 DNA sequence: TGTGCCAGCAGCTCGGTCCCGTGGGATGCTTGGGAAGAGACCCAGTACTTC. Its protein is CASSSVPWDAWEETQYF.

The chain has TRBV11-2 and TRBJ2-7; the D gene is possibly TRBD2 (5 bases). There are 14 residues in the CDR3. Germline CDR1 reads SGHAT; CDR2 reads FQNNGV. V lost 1 base and J lost 0, with 7 bases in between. CDR3 bases: TGTGCCAGCAGCTTAGTTCGGGACTCCTACGAGCAGTACTTC. Protein: CASSLVRDSYEQYF. The variable domain in full, completed from reference TRBV11-2 and TRBJ2-7, reads EAGVAQSPRYKIIEKRQSVAFWCNPISGHATLYWYQQILGQGPKLLIQFQNNGVVDDSQLPKDRFSAERLKGVDSTLKIQPAKLEDSAVYLCASSLVRDSYEQYFGPGTRLTVT.

V and J are TRBV5-1 and TRBJ1-2; no definite D call. CDR1 is SGHRS, CDR2 YFSETQ, per germline. The V end was cut by 7 bases, the J end by 4 bases, with 17 bases between. The length of the CDR3 is 14 residues. CDR3 in DNA: TGCGCCAGCGCCGCAGGCCAAGATTTCTATGGCTACACCTTC. This codes for CASAAGQDFYGYTF. The whole variable domain, remainder taken from reference TRBV5-1 and TRBJ1-2, is KAGVTQTPRYLIKTRGQQVTLSCSPISGHRSVSWYQQTPGQGLQFLFEYFSETQRNKGNFPGRFSGRQFSNSRSEMNVSTLELGDSALYLCASAAGQDFYGYTFGSGTRLTVV.

The chain carries TRBV5-1 and TRBJ2-2; TRBD2 agrees at 7 bases. This CDR3 comprises 15 residues. Germline V gene lookup returns CDR1 SGHRS and CDR2 YFSETQ. V shed 4 bases and J 5 bases; nucleotides not matched to a gene: 8. Written as DNA, the CDR3 is TGCGCCAGCAGCCGACTAGCTGGAGGGACCGGGGAGCTGTTTTTT. This encodes CASSRLAGGTGELFF.

V is TRBV27 and J is TRBJ2-1, with D unclear. V was cut by 8 bases and J by 2 bases, with 13 bases left in between. The length of the CDR3 is 14 residues. The germline V gene encodes CDR1 MNHEY and CDR2 SMNVEV (reference sequence). The CDR3 DNA is TGTGCCAGCTCTGATAACAGACCCTACAATGAGCAGTTCTTC. Translating gives CASSDNRPYNEQFF.

This clone appeared once. The chain has TRBV9 and TRBJ1-2; D gene uncertain. The germline gives CDR1 SGDLS, CDR2 YYNGEE. The CDR3 spans 15 residues. V lost 0 bases and J 0 bases, leaving 9 bases between the germline ends. Here the CDR3 reads CASSVGPSTNYGYTF. In DNA form, the CDR3 reads TGTGCCAGCAGCGTAGGCCCAAGTACTAACTATGGCTACACCTTC. The full variable domain, with the rest looked up from reference TRBV9 and TRBJ1-2, is DSGVTQTPKHLITATGQRVTLRCSPRSGDLSVYWYQQSLDQGLQFLIQYYNGEERAKGNILERFSAQQFPDLHSELNLSSLELGDSALYFCASSVGPSTNYGYTFGSGTRLTVV.

The chain uses TRBV4-1 and TRBJ2-7, with no clear D. This CDR3 contains 15 residues. Germline loops: CDR1 MGHRA, CDR2 YSYEKL. V was shortened by 1 base and J by 0 bases, with 10 bases between the two germline ends. As DNA, the CDR3 is TGCGCCAGCAGCCAAGCGGACGCCCACTCCTACGAGCAGTACTTC. It specifies CASSQADAHSYEQYF.

V and J are TRBV28 and TRBJ2-2; no definite D call. CDR3 length: 14 amino acids. CDR1 is MDHEN, CDR2 SYDVKM, per germline. The ends were cut back, 2 bases at V and 0 bases at J, with 4 bases in the middle. In nucleotides, the CDR3 is TGTGCCAGCAGTTTAAGGCCGAACACCGGGGAGCTGTTTTTT. It encodes CASSLRPNTGELFF.

The chain recombines TRBV2 with TRBJ1-6; D gene uncertain. CDR1 SNHLY and CDR2 FYNNEI come from the germline V gene. The CDR3 is made up of 13 amino acids. Deletions cut 6 bases from V and 7 bases from J, with 10 bases between. CDR3 residues: CASSAVPNSPLHF. The CDR3 nucleotides read TGTGCCAGCAGCGCTGTCCCGAATTCACCCCTCCACTTT.

The V gene is TRBV7-9, the J gene TRBJ1-1; 8 bases agree with TRBD1. V dropped 5 bases and J dropped 5; count of bases not matched to a gene: 7. Germline V gene data show CDR1 as SEHNR and CDR2 as FQNEAQ (reference sequence). CDR3 length: 14 amino acids. The CDR3 reads CASSPDRGGTEAFF. The DNA for the CDR3 is TGTGCCAGCAGCCCTGACAGGGGAGGGACTGAAGCTTTCTTT.

CDR3 DNA sequence: TGTGCCAGCAGCTCCGACAGGGGGCGGGGAGCCAAAAACATTCAGTACTTC. Translating gives CASSSDRGRGAKNIQYF. The chain has TRBV7-8 and TRBJ2-4; 10 bases are shared with TRBD1. The CDR3 contains 17 residues. CDR1 and CDR2 from the germline V gene are SGHVS and FQNEAQ. V lost 4 bases and J lost 0; bases outside the gene matches: 6.

This rearrangement joins TRBV5-6 to TRBJ1-4; 8 bases fit TRBD1. The germline V gene encodes CDR1 SGHDT and CDR2 YYEEEE. This CDR3 has 14 residues. Trimming cost V 3 bases and J 8 bases; bases outside gene matches: 6. CDR3 loop: CASSWRTGSEKLFF. CDR3 sequence (DNA): TGTGCCAGCAGCTGGAGGACAGGGAGCGAAAAACTGTTTTTT.

This clone was observed a few times. This chain connects TRBV28 to TRBJ2-2, with D unresolved. Germline V gene data show CDR1 as MDHEN and CDR2 as SYDVKM. The CDR3 runs to 14 residues. The V end was cut by 9 bases, the J end by 3 bases, with 14 bases between. CDR3 DNA sequence: TGTGCCAGTCAAAGAGCAGAACACACCGGGGAGCTGTTTTTT. Translated: CASQRAEHTGELFF.

V and J are TRBV12-3 or TRBV12-4 and TRBJ1-1, with D possibly being TRBD1 (5 bases). V lost 2 bases and J 10 bases, leaving 14 bases between the germline ends. This CDR3 is 13 amino acids long. CDR3 DNA sequence: TGTGCCAGCAGTTTAAGAGGGGCCTTGAGAGCTTTCTTT. Its protein is CASSLRGALRAFF.

The V call is TRBV24-1, the J call TRBJ1-1; D possibly corresponds to TRBD1 (5 bases). The CDR3 covers 12 residues. Germline loops: CDR1 KGHDR, CDR2 SFDVKD. The germline V and J ends were trimmed by 1 base and 8 bases, with 7 bases remaining between them. The CDR3 DNA is TGTGCCACCAGTGATTTTTGGGGGGAAGCTTTCTTT. It codes for CATSDFWGEAFF.

The V and J genes are TRBV30 and TRBJ2-2; 7 bases are shared with TRBD1. J gave up 4 bases and V 4 bases, and 6 bases lay outside the gene matches. CDR3 size: 14 residues. Germline CDR1 is GTSNPN and CDR2 is SVGIG (reference sequence). The CDR3 sequence: CAWIRAGGTGELFF. CDR3 DNA sequence: TGTGCCTGGATTCGTGCAGGGGGCACCGGGGAGCTGTTTTTT.

This clone was seen a handful of times. This chain joins TRBV5-1 and TRBJ1-3; unclear D gene. Trimming shortened V by 0 bases and J by 1 base, and 11 bases separated the two germline ends. The CDR3 length is 16 residues. CDR1 and CDR2 from the germline V gene are SGHRS and YFSETQ. CDR3 sequence reads: CASSLAGVLSGNTIYF. CDR3 DNA sequence: TGCGCCAGCAGCTTGGCCGGAGTTTTGTCTGGAAACACCATATATTTT.

V gene TRBV7-3 combines with J gene TRBJ1-5; D perhaps matches TRBD1 (5 bases). Germline V CDR1 and CDR2: SGHTA, FQGTGA. V lost 5 bases and J lost 5, with 10 bases in between. This CDR3 has 13 amino acids. In DNA, the CDR3 is TGTGCCAGCAGCCGGGACCGCTATCAGCCCCAGCATTTT. The encoded protein is CASSRDRYQPQHF.

The V call is TRBV18, the J call TRBJ2-1; D is unclear. Trimming took off 2 bases at V and 8 bases at J, with 7 bases between the two ends. The CDR3 sequence is 12 residues long. Germline V gene lookup returns CDR1 KGHSH and CDR2 LQKENI. The CDR3 DNA is TGTGCCAGCTCACCATCCCGGGATGAGCAGTTCTTC. Translated, it gives CASSPSRDEQFF. The complete variable domain, with remaining parts taken from reference TRBV18 and TRBJ2-1, reads NAGVMQNPRHLVRRRGQEARLRCSPMKGHSHVYWYRQLPEEGLKFMVYLQKENIIDESGMPKERFSAEFPKEGPSILRIQQVVRGDSAAYFCASSPSRDEQFFGPGTRLTVL.

This chain links TRBV27 with TRBJ1-2; D may be TRBD1 (5 bases). The CDR3 has 13 amino acids. Trimming removed 2 bases at V and 4 bases at J, with 8 bases between. CDR1 and CDR2 from the germline V gene are MNHEY and SMNVEV (reference sequence). CDR3 residues: CASSLAGTYGYTF. CDR3 sequence (DNA): TGTGCCAGCAGTTTAGCGGGGACCTATGGCTACACCTTC.

The chain uses TRBV14 and TRBJ2-7; no clear D. Germline CDR1 SGHDN, CDR2 FVKESK. The CDR3 is 12 residues long. V was trimmed by 4 bases and J by 6 bases, leaving 10 bases between them. CDR3: CASSRRAGEQYF. The DNA of the CDR3 is TGTGCCAGCAGCCGTCGAGCTGGCGAGCAGTACTTC.

The chain combines TRBV24-1 with TRBJ2-3; 8 nucleotides align to TRBD1. From germline, CDR1 is KGHDR and CDR2 SFDVKD. The CDR3 has 13 residues. V shed 7 bases and J 1 base; nucleotides not matched to a gene: 0. CDR3 loop: CATRGQGTDTQYF. CDR3 in DNA: TGTGCCACCAGGGGACAGGGCACAGATACGCAGTATTTT.

This rearrangement joins TRBV19 to TRBJ1-3, with unresolved D. The V gene's germline CDR1 is LNHDA and CDR2 SQIVND (reference sequence). CDR3 size: 14 residues. Deletions cut 7 bases from V and 0 bases from J, with 10 bases between. The CDR3 DNA reads as TGTGCCAGTACGGACGGAAGCTCTGGAAACACCATATATTTT. Translated: CASTDGSSGNTIYF. Full variable domain (remainder filled in from reference TRBV19 and TRBJ1-3): DGGITQSPKYLFRKEGQNVTLSCEQNLNHDAMYWYRQDPGQGLRLIYYSQIVNDFQKGDIAEGYSVSREKKESFPLTVTSAQKNPTAFYLCASTDGSSGNTIYFGEGSWLTVV.

This clone showed up just a few times. The chain uses TRBV18 and TRBJ2-7; D unclear. V was clipped by 2 bases and J by 5 bases, with 13 bases between them. CDR3 length: 14 residues. CDR1 is KGHSH and CDR2 is LQKENI in the germline V gene. The CDR3 loop is CASSPGLGYDEQYF. The CDR3 DNA is TGTGCCAGCTCACCAGGGCTTGGGTATGACGAGCAGTACTTC.